The 29 T cell receptor beta chains presented below share a single source sample, sequenced in a study of Graves' ophthalmopathy and Graves' hyperthyroidism. RNA transcripts served as template for amplifying TCR beta CDR3 sequences. RT-PCR in the first round used HTBI primers; a second-round multiplex PCR followed. TCRdb called the multiplex PCR reads again in MiXCR, with one record for every CDR3 protein. Of around 1.1 million distinct CDR3 sequences detected, about 35% appear once; the ten largest clones hold around 10%. The sample was peripheral blood or thyroid tissue (not recorded which). Receptors originate from an adult man with Graves' hyperthyroidism.

For this clonotype: This could be a read error, since a much larger clone is one nucleotide away. The chain has TRBV20-1 and TRBJ2-7, with 7 bases that match TRBD1. CDR1 and CDR2 from the germline V gene are DFQATT and SNEGSKA (reference sequence). This CDR3 region has 14 residues. CDR3 sequence reads: CIVQGVQRGYEQYF. The CDR3 bases are TGCATTGTTCAGGGGGTCCAGAGGGGCTACGAGCAGTACTTC.

This clonotype has ten or more counts. The genes are TRBV11-2 and TRBJ1-1; D is ambiguous. V lost 4 bases and J 7 bases, leaving 7 bases between the germline ends. CDR1 and CDR2 from the germline V gene are SGHAT and FQNNGV. There are 11 residues in the CDR3. Here the CDR3 DNA reads TGTGCCAGCAGCTCGGGCGGTGAAGCTTTCTTT. This gives the protein CASSSGGEAFF.

V gene TRBV15 combines with J gene TRBJ2-5; D is possibly TRBD1 (5 bases). V was shortened by 3 bases and J by 1 base, with 15 bases between the two germline ends. The CDR3 spans 16 residues. The germline V gene has CDR1 LNHNV and CDR2 YYDKDF (reference sequence). The CDR3 DNA follows: TGTGCCACCAGCAGCGTTGAGTACAGGCTCCAAGAGACCCAGTACTTC. Its translation is CATSSVEYRLQETQYF.

On this clonotype itself: A junction boundary mismatches the germline segment, possibly from a read error. V gene TRBV10-2 combines with J gene TRBJ1-1; D remains unclear. The CDR3 totals 15 residues. Germline-derived CDR1 and CDR2 are WSHSY and SAAADI. CDR3 DNA sequence: TGTGCCAGCAGAGCAGGCAGGAGCATGAACACTGAAGCTTTCTTT. Its translation is CASRAGRSMNTEAFF.

The table lists this clonotype with many counts. J is TRBJ2-2 and V is TRBV7-6, with D perhaps TRBD1 (5 bases). Germline V gene data show CDR1 as SGHVS and CDR2 as FNYEAQ. This CDR3 region has 14 residues. With 4 bases removed from V and 4 bases from J, the gap between germline ends came to 10 bases. CDR3 sequence: CASSSRQSTGELFF. The CDR3 DNA reads as TGTGCCAGCAGCTCTCGACAGTCCACCGGGGAGCTGTTTTTT.

This chain joins TRBV6-1 and TRBJ1-4; D call uncertain. CDR1 is MNHNS and CDR2 is SASEGT in the germline V gene. This CDR3 comprises 12 residues. V dropped 8 bases and J dropped 7 bases, with 11 bases sitting between them. CDR3 sequence: CASGLRGEKLFF. Here the CDR3 DNA reads TGTGCCAGCGGGCTGCGGGGTGAAAAACTGTTTTTT.

This chain joins TRBV29-1 and TRBJ1-1; D might be TRBD1 (5 bases). The V gene's germline CDR1 is SQVTM and CDR2 ANQGSEA. Trimming took off 8 bases at V and 1 base at J, with 14 bases between the two ends. CDR3 length: 13 amino acids. CDR3 sequence reads: CSSRGQQNTEAFF. The CDR3 DNA reads as TGCAGCTCGCGAGGACAACAGAACACTGAAGCTTTCTTT.

This clonotype was found a few times. The gene calls are TRBV4-1 and TRBJ1-1; D might be TRBD1 (5 bases). Per the germline V gene, CDR1 is MGHRA and CDR2 is YSYEKL. V was cut by 1 base and J by 8 bases, with 14 bases left in between. The CDR3 covers 14 residues. Here the CDR3 reads CASSQGPDSLEAFF. In DNA, the CDR3 is TGCGCCAGCAGCCAAGGCCCTGACAGTTTAGAAGCTTTCTTT.

This clonotype was picked up a small number of times. This rearrangement joins TRBV6-2 or TRBV6-3 to TRBJ2-5, with 12 bases lining up with TRBD2. Germline lookup yields CDR1 MNHEY and CDR2 SVGEGT. V lost 6 bases and J lost 1; bases outside the gene matches: 6. CDR3 size: 16 residues. CDR3 region: CASRRLAGVLQETQYF. In nucleotides, the CDR3 is TGTGCCAGCAGACGACTAGCGGGGGTTCTCCAAGAGACCCAGTACTTC.

This CDR3 reads CSARRDGTSYEQYF. The DNA for the CDR3 is TGCAGTGCTAGACGGGACGGAACGTCCTACGAGCAGTACTTC. This rearrangement joins TRBV20-1 to TRBJ2-7; either TRBD1 or TRBD2 may supply D (5 bases each). Germline V gene data show CDR1 as DFQATT and CDR2 as SNEGSKA (reference sequence). Trimming removed 2 bases at V and 1 base at J, with 12 bases between. This CDR3 region has 14 residues.

This clonotype turned up a few times. The chain has TRBV24-1 and TRBJ2-3, with unresolved D. Trimming removed 3 bases from V and 1 base from J, with 13 bases in between. The CDR3 covers 16 residues. The germline CDR1 and CDR2 sequences are KGHDR and SFDVKD. The CDR3 sequence: CATSDVGTQGTDTQYF. Written as DNA, the CDR3 is TGTGCCACCAGTGATGTGGGCACTCAAGGCACAGATACGCAGTATTTT.

The genes are TRBV7-2 and TRBJ1-2; 9 bases line up with TRBD1. Per germline, CDR1 SGHTA and CDR2 FQGNSA. V lost 7 bases, J lost 8 bases, and 8 bases stayed unmatched. The CDR3 loop spans 13 amino acids. The CDR3 DNA is TGTGCCAGCAAACAGGGGGCTGGAAAGGGCTACACCTTC. Translated: CASKQGAGKGYTF.

This clonotype showed up many times. The chain couples TRBV7-2 to TRBJ1-6, with a tentative D call TRBD1 (6 bases). The ends were cut back, 1 base at V and 9 bases at J, with 10 bases in the middle. Germline V gene lookup returns CDR1 SGHTA and CDR2 FQGNSA. There are 14 residues in the CDR3. CDR3 region: CASSLGPGASPLHF. CDR3 bases: TGTGCCAGCAGCTTAGGTCCGGGGGCTTCACCCCTCCACTTT.

CDR3 in DNA: TGCGCCAGCAGCTTCCTGGCAGGGGTCACCGGGGAGCTGTTTTTT. This codes for CASSFLAGVTGELFF. This chain joins TRBV5-1 and TRBJ2-2; weak D call: TRBD1 (6 bases). The CDR3 length is 15 residues. V shed 2 bases and J shed 4 bases, with 12 bases lying between them. The germline CDR1 and CDR2 sequences are SGHRS and YFSETQ.

This clonotype occurred a few times. The chain uses TRBV25-1 and TRBJ1-4, with a tentative D call TRBD1 (6 bases). Trimming took off 4 bases at V and 4 bases at J, with 16 bases between the two ends. Germline V gene lookup returns CDR1 MGHDK and CDR2 SYGVNS. The CDR3 extends over 16 amino acids. The CDR3 DNA reads TGTGCCAGCAGTGCCGTTCTGGGGGCCGATAATGAAAAACTGTTTTTT. Its protein product is CASSAVLGADNEKLFF.

This clonotype was counted at least ten times. V usage is TRBV11-3 and J usage is TRBJ2-2, with a tentative D call TRBD1 (6 bases). The CDR3 runs to 15 residues. V was shortened by 5 bases and J by 3 bases, with 13 bases between the two germline ends. Germline V lookup: CDR1 SGHNT, CDR2 YENEEA. The DNA of the CDR3 is TGTGCCAGCAGCCCGAGGAACAGGGACACCGGGGAGCTGTTTTTT. Its protein product is CASSPRNRDTGELFF.

This clonotype has ten or more counts. The chain carries TRBV29-1 and TRBJ1-3, with D tentatively TRBD1 (5 bases). This CDR3 comprises 16 residues. The V end lost 2 bases, the J end lost 1 base, and 15 bases lay between the germline ends. In germline, CDR1 is SQVTM, CDR2 ANQGSEA. CDR3 coding DNA: TGCAGCGTTGAAAATGGGGACGAGCCTTCTGGAAACACCATATATTTT. This gives the protein CSVENGDEPSGNTIYF. The full variable domain, its missing parts supplied by reference TRBV29-1 and TRBJ1-3, is SAVISQKPSRDICQRGTSLTIQCQVDSQVTMMFWYRQQPGQSLTLIATANQGSEATYESGFVIDKFPISRPNLTFSTLTVSNMSPEDSSIYLCSVENGDEPSGNTIYFGEGSWLTVV.

This clonotype showed up many times. V is TRBV6-6 and J is TRBJ1-5, with D tentatively TRBD1 (5 bases). The germline CDR1 and CDR2 sequences are MNHNY and SVGAGI (reference sequence). The CDR3 runs 13 residues. The germline V and J ends were trimmed by 8 bases and 2 bases, with 10 bases remaining between them. In nucleotides, the CDR3 is TGTGCCAGCGTAGGCAGGGGCAATCAGCCCCAGCATTTT. It specifies CASVGRGNQPQHF.

CDR3 in DNA: TGTGCCATCAGGTCAGGGGGAAAACTGTTTTTT. As protein: CAIRSGGKLFF. J is TRBJ1-4 and V is TRBV10-3, with 7 bases aligning to TRBD1. This CDR3 is built from 11 residues. The V gene end was trimmed by 6 bases and the J gene end by 10 bases; junction bases not matched to a gene: 2. The germline V gene encodes CDR1 ENHRY and CDR2 SYGVKD.

Points on this clonotype: Because the CDR3 is missing its conserved closing phenylalanine or tryptophan, this is likely a read error. It is unclear where the CDR3 begins or ends on the DNA, so no DNA is shown, and the CDR3 is as TCRdb lists it. The CDR3 sequence is CSVDGGNT. The chain employs TRBV29-1 and TRBJ1-3; the D call in the table, TRBD1, was not verified against the DNA. The CDR3 totals 8 residues, both ends included. The germline gives CDR1 SQVTM, CDR2 ANQGSEA.

The sample holds a few counts of this clonotype. The V gene is TRBV20-1, the J gene TRBJ2-5; D unclear. Per the germline V gene, CDR1 is DFQATT and CDR2 is SNEGSKA (reference sequence). The CDR3 has 11 residues. Trimming took 0 bases from V and 5 from J, leaving 4 bases between them. The CDR3 nucleotides read TGCAGTGCTAGAGAGACGGAGACCCAGTACTTC. Translating it yields CSARETETQYF.

This clonotype was counted between two and nine times. This rearrangement joins TRBV6-5 to TRBJ1-4, with D maybe TRBD1 (5 bases). CDR3 length: 13 amino acids. Trimming removed 6 bases at V and 8 bases at J, with 13 bases between. Per germline, CDR1 MNHEY and CDR2 SVGAGI. CDR3 sequence reads: CASRNRGWEKLFF. Written as DNA, the CDR3 is TGTGCCAGCAGAAATAGGGGTTGGGAAAAACTGTTTTTT.

This chain uses TRBV6-5 with TRBJ2-7, with TRBD1 as a possible D gene (6 bases). This CDR3 spans 13 amino acids. Per the germline V gene, CDR1 is MNHEY and CDR2 is SVGAGI. V lost 2 bases and J lost 4, with 9 bases in between. CDR3 loop: CASSYRRGYEQYF. The CDR3 nucleotides are TGTGCCAGCAGTTACCGAAGGGGGTACGAGCAGTACTTC.

This sequence joins TRBV6-6 and TRBJ2-6; TRBD1 agrees at 9 bases. V shed 2 bases, J shed 2 bases, and the junction held 1 base outside the gene matches. The CDR3 is 16 residues long. Looked up from germline, CDR1 is MNHNY and CDR2 is SVGAGI (reference sequence). CDR3 region: CASSYTGGAGANVLTF. In DNA, the CDR3 is TGTGCCAGCAGTTACACAGGGGGCGCTGGGGCCAACGTCCTGACTTTC.

DNA of the CDR3: TGTGCCAGTAGCGGGAGGAAAGGATCGCGGTACGAGCAGTACTTC. Translating it yields CASSGRKGSRYEQYF. The rearrangement uses TRBV19 and TRBJ2-7; 7 nucleotides match TRBD2. CDR3 size: 15 residues. The ends lost 6 bases at V and 4 bases at J; junction bases unmatched: 12. Per the germline V gene, CDR1 is LNHDA and CDR2 is SQIVND (reference sequence). The full variable domain, in which reference TRBV19 and TRBJ2-7 provide the parts outside the CDR3, is DGGITQSPKYLFRKEGQNVTLSCEQNLNHDAMYWYRQDPGQGLRLIYYSQIVNDFQKGDIAEGYSVSREKKESFPLTVTSAQKNPTAFYLCASSGRKGSRYEQYFGPGTRLTVT.

The chain combines TRBV12-3 or TRBV12-4 with TRBJ1-2; 8 bases are a match to TRBD1. The junction had 4 bases not matched to a gene; V was cut back by 4 bases and J by 3 bases. The CDR3 loop spans 14 amino acids. CDR3 residues: CASSWPGGDYGYTF. CDR3 DNA: TGTGCCAGCAGTTGGCCAGGGGGCGACTATGGCTACACCTTC.

In its sample, this clonotype was seen a few times. V and J are TRBV7-2 and TRBJ1-4; D not resolved. The V end lost 3 bases, the J end lost 2 bases, and 13 bases lay between the germline ends. CDR1 is SGHTA, CDR2 FQGNSA, per germline. CDR3 length equals 16 residues. This CDR3 reads CASSLGGPVTNEKLFF. In DNA, the CDR3 is TGTGCCAGCAGCTTGGGAGGCCCAGTTACTAATGAAAAACTGTTTTTT.

This clonotype showed up many times. The chain combines TRBV10-3 with TRBJ2-7, with TRBD2 as a possible D gene (5 bases). Per the germline V gene, CDR1 is ENHRY and CDR2 is SYGVKD. There are 14 residues in the CDR3. V was cut by 2 bases and J by 4 bases, with 12 bases left in between. The DNA of the CDR3 is TGTGCCATCAGTGAGGGGCGGGCCCCGTACGAGCAGTACTTC. Translated: CAISEGRAPYEQYF.

This clonotype turned up a few times. The genes are TRBV6-5 and TRBJ2-2; either TRBD1 or TRBD2 may supply D (5 bases each). Germline-derived CDR1 and CDR2 are MNHEY and SVGAGI. With 2 bases removed from V and 4 bases from J, the gap between germline ends came to 11 bases. The CDR3 contains 15 residues. This CDR3 is CASSYLPGPTGELFF. CDR3 in DNA: TGTGCCAGCAGTTACCTACCGGGACCCACCGGGGAGCTGTTTTTT.